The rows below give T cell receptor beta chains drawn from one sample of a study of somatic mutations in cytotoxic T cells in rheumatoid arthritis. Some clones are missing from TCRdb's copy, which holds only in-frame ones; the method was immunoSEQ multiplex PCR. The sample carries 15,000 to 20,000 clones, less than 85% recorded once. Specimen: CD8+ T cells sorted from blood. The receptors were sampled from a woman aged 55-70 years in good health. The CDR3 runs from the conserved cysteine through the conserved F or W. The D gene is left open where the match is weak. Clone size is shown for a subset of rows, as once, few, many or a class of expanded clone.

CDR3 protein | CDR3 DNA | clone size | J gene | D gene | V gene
CATSWGSEQYF | TGTGCCACCAGCTGGGGATCGGAGCAGTACTTC | . | TRBJ2-7 | . | TRBV15
CASSEAIRTSGYNEQFF | TGTGCCAGCAGTGAAGCTATTCGGACTAGCGGGTACAATGAGCAGTTCTTC | . | TRBJ2-1 | TRBD2 | TRBV2
CASSFPRAGELFF | TGTGCCAGCAGTTTCCCCCGGGCCGGGGAGCTGTTTTTT | . | TRBJ2-2 | . | TRBV27
CASSVAEVAGERAGELFF | TGTGCCAGCAGCGTAGCGGAGGTAGCGGGAGAGAGGGCCGGGGAGCTGTTTTTT | . | TRBJ2-2 | TRBD2 | TRBV9
CASSGGLAGGSSYNEQFF | TGTGCCAGCAGTGGGGGACTAGCGGGAGGTTCCTCCTACAATGAGCAGTTCTTC | . | TRBJ2-1 | TRBD2 | TRBV6-1
CASSESAGQAGEQFF | TGTGCCAGCAGTGAATCGGCGGGACAGGCCGGCGAGCAGTTCTTC | . | TRBJ2-1 | TRBD1 | TRBV25-1
CATSAARWGEQYF | TGTGCCACCAGCGCAGCCCGTTGGGGCGAGCAGTACTTC | few | TRBJ2-7 | . | TRBV15
CASSPQDGYEQYF | TGTGCCAGCAGTCCCCAGGACGGGTACGAGCAGTACTTC | . | TRBJ2-7 | . | TRBV27
CASSLVVGGVATNEKLFF | TGTGCCAGCAGCTTAGTAGTAGGGGGAGTTGCAACTAATGAAAAACTGTTTTTT | . | TRBJ1-4 | . | TRBV7-8
CASSLGRGDSYEQYF | TGTGCCAGCAGCCTGGGCAGGGGGGACTCCTACGAGCAGTACTTC | medium-sized | TRBJ2-7 | . | TRBV4-2
CATSNQGPGTNVLTF | TGTGCCACCAGCAATCAGGGACCCGGGACCAACGTCCTGACTTTC | . | TRBJ2-6 | . | TRBV15
CASSLFLASGNTDTQYF | TGTGCCAGCAGCCTATTTTTGGCTAGCGGAAACACAGATACGCAGTATTTT | . | TRBJ2-3 | TRBD2 | TRBV13
CASSGGKQLLYEQYF | TGTGCCAGCAGTGGGGGGAAACAGCTCCTCTACGAGCAGTACTTC | . | TRBJ2-7 | . | TRBV6-1
CARKGGQGAGGPGEQFF | TGTGCCAGGAAGGGGGGTCAGGGAGCGGGGGGTCCGGGCGAGCAGTTCTTC | large | TRBJ2-1 | TRBD2 | TRBV2
CASSYGGEAFF | TGTGCCAGCAGTTACGGGGGGGAGGCTTTCTTT | . | TRBJ1-1 | . | TRBV6-5
CASSLGEAGTDEQFF | TGTGCCAGCAGCTTGGGGGAGGCAGGGACCGATGAGCAGTTCTTC | . | TRBJ2-1 | . | TRBV5-5
CASSVQGNEQFF | TGTGCCAGCTCAGTCCAGGGTAATGAGCAGTTCTTC | . | TRBJ2-1 | . | TRBV18
CASSGTLGDTEAFF | TGCGCCAGCAGCGGGACGTTGGGGGACACTGAAGCTTTCTTT | once | TRBJ1-1 | . | TRBV10-1
CATSGGSGWDEQFF | TGTGCCACCTCCGGGGGGAGTGGGTGGGATGAGCAGTTCTTC | . | TRBJ2-1 | TRBD2 | TRBV27
CASSQGSNTEAFF | TGCGCCAGCAGCCAAGGGAGCAACACTGAAGCTTTCTTT | . | TRBJ1-1 | . | TRBV4-1
CASSQDGGLAGADYEQYF | TGCGCCAGCAGCCAAGATGGAGGTCTAGCGGGGGCCGACTACGAGCAGTACTTC | medium-sized | TRBJ2-7 | TRBD2 | TRBV4-1
CASSKKEGEHNSPLHF | TGTGCCAGCAGCAAAAAGGAAGGGGAGCATAATTCACCCCTCCACTTT | . | TRBJ1-6 | . | TRBV21-1
CASSQEAGGNNEQFF | TGTGCCAGCAGCCAAGAAGCGGGAGGGAACAATGAGCAGTTCTTC | . | TRBJ2-1 | TRBD2 | TRBV4-2
CASSGRSGNGTEAFF | TGTGCCAGCAGCGGCAGATCAGGGAATGGCACTGAAGCTTTCTTT | . | TRBJ1-1 | . | TRBV7-9
CASSSTKGASSPLHF | TGTGCCAGCAGTTCAACCAAGGGGGCCAGTTCACCCCTCCACTTT | . | TRBJ1-6 | TRBD1 | TRBV6-5
CASSDLSGRADDEQFF | TGTGCCAGCAGTGACCTTAGCGGGAGGGCCGATGATGAGCAGTTCTTC | . | TRBJ2-1 | TRBD2 | TRBV25-1
CAISEKGALNEKLFF | TGTGCCATCAGTGAGAAGGGGGCCCTCAATGAAAAACTGTTTTTT | once | TRBJ1-4 | TRBD1 | TRBV10-3
CASRGTYTGELFF | TGTGCCAGCAGGGGTACTTACACCGGGGAGCTGTTTTTT | . | TRBJ2-2 | . | TRBV9
CASSRTENTEAFF | TGTGCCAGCAGTCGTACAGAGAACACTGAAGCTTTCTTT | . | TRBJ1-1 | . | TRBV27
CASSPGGNQPQHF | TGTGCCAGCAGCCCCGGAGGCAATCAGCCCCAGCATTTT | . | TRBJ1-5 | . | TRBV9
CASSETTGDNSPLHF | TGTGCCAGCAGTGAAACTACAGGAGATAATTCACCCCTCCACTTT | . | TRBJ1-6 | . | TRBV6-1
CASSFGRDGYNEQFF | TGTGCCAGCAGCTTTGGCCGGGACGGCTACAATGAGCAGTTCTTC | . | TRBJ2-1 | . | TRBV5-6
CASSVGYEQYF | TGTGCCAGCAGCGTCGGCTACGAGCAGTACTTC | . | TRBJ2-7 | . | TRBV7-9
CASSYGGGADEQYF | TGTGCCAGCAGTTACGGGGGGGGTGCTGACGAGCAGTACTTC | . | TRBJ2-7 | TRBD2 | TRBV6-5
CSVGQGATGELFF | TGCAGCGTGGGACAGGGAGCCACCGGGGAGCTGTTTTTT | . | TRBJ2-2 | TRBD1 | TRBV29-1
CASSIGQREVPSEQFF | TGTGCCAGTAGTATAGGGCAGCGGGAGGTACCCAGTGAGCAGTTCTTC | . | TRBJ2-1 | TRBD2 | TRBV19
CASSHLGSTADEQYF | TGTGCCAGCAGTCACCTAGGATCAACAGCCGACGAGCAGTACTTC | . | TRBJ2-7 | . | TRBV6-1
CASSDLAGGHNEQFF | TGTGCCAGCAGCGACCTAGCGGGGGGGCACAATGAGCAGTTCTTC | . | TRBJ2-1 | TRBD2 | TRBV9
CSVEDYGQGDYGYTF | TGCAGCGTTGAAGACTATGGGCAGGGGGACTATGGCTACACCTTC | . | TRBJ1-2 | TRBD1 | TRBV29-1
CSVDAGKETQYF | TGCAGCGTTGATGCGGGGAAAGAGACCCAGTACTTC | . | TRBJ2-5 | . | TRBV29-1
CASSLYGPSSYNSPLHF | TGTGCCAGCAGCTTATACGGGCCGAGCTCCTATAATTCACCCCTCCACTTT | . | TRBJ1-6 | . | TRBV7-6
CASSLGGVLTNEQFF | TGTGCCAGCAGCTTAGGGGGGGTCCTTACAAATGAGCAGTTCTTC | . | TRBJ2-1 | . | TRBV7-6
CASSLQDAEAFF | TGTGCCAGCAGCCTACAGGACGCTGAAGCTTTCTTT | . | TRBJ1-1 | . | TRBV5-4
CASSVEGQGVTEAFF | TGTGCCAGCAGCGTAGAGGGACAGGGTGTCACTGAAGCTTTCTTT | . | TRBJ1-1 | TRBD1 | TRBV9
CASSFLGGNTEAFF | TGTGCCAGCAGTTTTCTGGGAGGCAACACTGAAGCTTTCTTT | once | TRBJ1-1 | . | TRBV27
CASSRNNRADNEQYF | TGTGCCAGCAGCCGCAACAACAGGGCCGACAACGAGCAGTACTTC | . | TRBJ2-7 | . | TRBV11-3
CASSRGSSGNTIYF | TGTGCCAGTAGTAGGGGAAGCTCTGGAAACACCATATATTTT | . | TRBJ1-3 | . | TRBV19
CASSEGGQWTEAFF | TGTGCCAGCAGTGAGGGGGGTCAGTGGACTGAAGCTTTCTTT | . | TRBJ1-1 | . | TRBV2
CASSLNRDLWSNEQYF | TGTGCCAGCAGTTTAAACCGGGACTTATGGTCCAACGAGCAGTACTTC | . | TRBJ2-7 | . | TRBV27
CASSLGTADEKLFF | TGTGCCAGCAGCTTAGGCACTGCGGATGAAAAACTGTTTTTT | few | TRBJ1-4 | . | TRBV7-9
CASSIKGRGGDEQFF | TGTGCCAGTAGTATAAAGGGCAGGGGTGGCGATGAGCAGTTCTTC | . | TRBJ2-1 | . | TRBV19
CATYSGGSSYEQYF | TGTGCCACCTATAGCGGGGGAAGCTCCTACGAGCAGTACTTC | . | TRBJ2-7 | TRBD2 | TRBV10-3